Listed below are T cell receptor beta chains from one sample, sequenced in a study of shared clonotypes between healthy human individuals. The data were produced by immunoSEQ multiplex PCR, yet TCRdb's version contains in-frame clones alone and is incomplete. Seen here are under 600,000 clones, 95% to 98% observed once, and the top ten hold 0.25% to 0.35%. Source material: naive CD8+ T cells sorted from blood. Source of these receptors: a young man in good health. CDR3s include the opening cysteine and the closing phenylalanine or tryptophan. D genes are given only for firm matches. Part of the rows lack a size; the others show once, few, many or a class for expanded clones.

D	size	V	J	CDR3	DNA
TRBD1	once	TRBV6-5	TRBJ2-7	CASSTGQGFYEQYF	TGTGCCAGCAGTACGGGACAGGGTTTTTACGAGCAGTACTTC
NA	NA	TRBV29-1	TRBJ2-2	CSVELGQSNTGELFF	TGCAGCGTTGAACTGGGACAATCGAACACCGGGGAGCTGTTTTTT
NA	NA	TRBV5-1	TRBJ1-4	CASSSVGGGEKLFF	TGCGCCAGCAGCTCGGTCGGAGGGGGTGAAAAACTGTTTTTT
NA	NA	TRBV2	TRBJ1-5	CASSDPGVGASNQPQHF	TGTGCCAGCAGTGACCCTGGGGTGGGGGCTAGCAATCAGCCCCAGCATTTT
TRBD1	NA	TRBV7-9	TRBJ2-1	CASSAGQGVVYNEQFF	TGTGCCAGCAGCGCCGGACAGGGGGTAGTCTATAATGAGCAGTTCTTC
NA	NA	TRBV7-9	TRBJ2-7	CASSPDSLEQYF	TGTGCCAGCAGCCCGGACTCTCTCGAGCAGTACTTC
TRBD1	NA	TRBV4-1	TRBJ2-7	CASSQRSSGTGSSYEQYF	TGCGCCAGCAGCCAAAGAAGTTCCGGGACAGGGAGCTCCTACGAGCAGTACTTC
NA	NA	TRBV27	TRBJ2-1	CASSLTGVDEQFF	TGTGCCAGCAGTTTAACCGGGGTTGATGAGCAGTTCTTC
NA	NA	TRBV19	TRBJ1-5	CASSIRDYSNQPQHF	TGTGCCAGTAGTATAAGGGACTATAGCAATCAGCCCCAGCATTTT
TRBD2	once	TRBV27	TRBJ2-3	CASSKLAASSTDTQYF	TGTGCCAGCAGCAAACTAGCGGCCAGTAGCACAGATACGCAGTATTTT